Here is one T cell receptor beta chain with its context. The antigen remains undetermined. Primers included in the PCR were 60 Vbeta and 13 Jbeta primers. Repertoires were generated with immunoSEQ multiplex PCR, while TCRdb's copy carries only in-frame clones and drops some. Here the sample spans 30,000 to 40,000 clones, approximately 75% being singletons. Between the trimmed V and J ends, which lost 7 bases and 3 bases, there was a span of 19 bases. The CDR3 totals 16 residues. Per the germline V gene, CDR1 is MNHNY and CDR2 is SVGAGI (reference sequence). This entry comes from a study of cytomegalovirus exposure and HLA in healthy donors. Overall study findings and caveats: The investigators catalogued 164 TCR beta chains as cytomegalovirus-associated.

The receptor was isolated from a man in his forties or fifties in good health and CMV-seronegative. The V gene is TRBV6-6, the J gene TRBJ2-1; TRBD1 is a possible D gene (5 bases). Sequenced material: PBMCs. CDR3 amino acids: CASTAQKGIVYNEQFF. CDR3 bases: TGTGCCAGCACCGCTCAAAAGGGGATAGTCTACAATGAGCAGTTCTTC.